This passage covers 18 T cell receptor beta chains from one sample sequenced in a study of Graves' ophthalmopathy and Graves' hyperthyroidism. RNA transcripts were the template, and TCR beta CDR3 regions were amplified from them. An initial RT-PCR round employing HTBI primers preceded a second-round multiplex PCR. TCRdb reanalysed the multiplex PCR reads using MiXCR and keeps one entry per CDR3 protein. The repertoire holds about 220,000 distinct CDR3 sequences, with 20% to 25% as singletons. Sequenced input: peripheral blood. These receptors were taken from a woman aged 50 to 60 with Graves' ophthalmopathy.

The V call is TRBV3-1, the J call TRBJ1-2; TRBD1 is a possible D gene (5 bases). The CDR3 runs 14 residues. Germline CDR1 LGHDT, CDR2 YNNKEL (reference sequence). V lost 5 bases and J lost 4, with 14 bases in between. DNA of the CDR3: TGTGCCAGCAGCTCCTGGGGGGGATCCTATGGCTACACCTTC. Its protein product is CASSSWGGSYGYTF.

This clonotype was seen repeatedly, ten times or more. The chain couples TRBV12-3 or TRBV12-4 to TRBJ2-7; D gene unclear. The CDR3 has 14 amino acids. Trimming took off 4 bases at V and 0 bases at J, with 10 bases between the two ends. DNA for the CDR3: TGTGCCAGCAGTTCGTCACCTTACTCCTACGAGCAGTACTTC. Its translation: CASSSSPYSYEQYF.

The genes are TRBV3-1 and TRBJ2-6, with D possibly matching TRBD2 (5 bases). The length of the CDR3 is 17 residues. The V end lost 3 bases, the J end lost 1 base, and 13 bases lay between the germline ends. Germline V gene data show CDR1 as LGHDT and CDR2 as YNNKEL (reference sequence). Here the CDR3 DNA reads TGTGCCAGCAGCCAGGCCGGGATGGGGTCTGGGGCCAACGTCCTGACTTTC. It specifies CASSQAGMGSGANVLTF.

This clonotype showed up many times. J is TRBJ2-5 and V is TRBV7-3; TRBD1 agrees at 11 bases. Germline CDR1 reads SGHTA; CDR2 reads FQGTGA. The CDR3 is made up of 16 amino acids. With 5 bases clipped from V and 5 bases from J, the junction kept 10 bases outside the gene matches. The CDR3 region has the DNA TGTGCCAGCAGCGCCGGGACAGGGGGACTTCGGGAGACCCAGTACTTC. This translates into CASSAGTGGLRETQYF.

The sample holds many counts of this clonotype. The chain's CDR3 is CSARDQGGSGSYEQYF. The CDR3 nucleotides are TGCAGTGCTAGAGATCAAGGAGGTAGCGGGAGTTACGAGCAGTACTTC. This chain connects TRBV20-1 to TRBJ2-7; TRBD2 agrees at 9 bases. The V gene's germline CDR1 is DFQATT and CDR2 SNEGSKA (reference sequence). Trimming removed 0 bases from V and 4 bases from J; junction bases left unmatched: 10. This CDR3 has 16 amino acids.

The sample holds many counts of this clonotype. The chain employs TRBV12-3 or TRBV12-4 and TRBJ2-6; D is unclear. This CDR3 region has 13 residues. Trimming took off 3 bases at V and 4 bases at J, with 4 bases between the two ends. The CDR3 region is CASSFDGANVLTF. In DNA form, the CDR3 reads TGTGCCAGCAGTTTCGACGGGGCCAACGTCCTGACTTTC.

The genes are TRBV11-1 and TRBJ2-2; tentatively, D is TRBD2 (5 bases). The V gene lost 8 bases and the J gene lost 0 bases, with 16 bases spanning the gap. This CDR3 spans 16 amino acids. From germline, CDR1 is SGHAT and CDR2 FQDESV (reference sequence). CDR3 nucleotides: TGTGCCAGCCCCTCTCCCCGGGATCCGAACACCGGGGAGCTGTTTTTT. This sequence encodes CASPSPRDPNTGELFF.

This clonotype was recorded at least ten times. This chain uses TRBV29-1 with TRBJ1-1, with a possible D match to TRBD1 (6 bases). V lost 1 base and J 0 bases, leaving 12 bases between the germline ends. The CDR3 extends over 15 amino acids. Germline V gene data show CDR1 as SQVTM and CDR2 as ANQGSEA. In DNA form, the CDR3 reads TGCAGCGTTGAAGTTACAGGGCGAATGAACACTGAAGCTTTCTTT. It is translated as CSVEVTGRMNTEAFF.

This clonotype was counted ten times or more. The V gene is TRBV12-5, the J gene TRBJ2-6, with D hard to call. Germline V lookup: CDR1 LGHNT, CDR2 FRNRAP. Deletions cut 1 base from V and 2 bases from J, with 12 bases between. CDR3 length equals 17 residues. CDR3 loop: CASGLGSVGAGANVLTF. The CDR3 DNA sequence: TGTGCTAGTGGTTTGGGATCGGTCGGTGCTGGGGCCAACGTCCTGACTTTC.

This clonotype was counted at least ten times. Germline and junction disagree at one end, which may indicate a read error. CDR3 residues: CASSVDSSTGELLF. In DNA form, the CDR3 reads TGTGCCAGCAGCGTGGACAGTTCTACCGGGGAGCTGCTTTTT. The chain recombines TRBV7-2 with TRBJ2-2; D perhaps matches TRBD1 (6 bases). The CDR3 covers 14 residues. Germline V gene data show CDR1 as SGHTA and CDR2 as FQGNSA. The whole variable domain, remainder taken from reference TRBV7-2 and TRBJ2-2, is GAGVSQSPSNKVTEKGKDVELRCDPISGHTALYWYRQSLGQGLEFLIYFQGNSAPDKSGLPSDRFSAERTGGSVSTLTIQRTQQEDSAVYLCASSVDSSTGELLFGEGSRLTVL.

This sequence joins TRBV5-1 and TRBJ2-7; 11 bases map to TRBD1. The DNA end favors TRBJ2-1, so the J call may be wrong. Germline V gene lookup returns CDR1 SGHRS and CDR2 YFSETQ. The CDR3 loop spans 15 amino acids. The DNA for the CDR3 is TGCGCCAGCAGCCTGGGACAGGGGGACAACAATGAGCAGTTCTTC. Protein product: CASSLGQGDNNEQFF.

This clonotype was counted ten times or more. The chain uses TRBV6-1 and TRBJ1-1; no clear D. Germline V gives CDR1 MNHNS, CDR2 SASEGT. The V end lost 6 bases, the J end lost 1 base, and 12 bases lay between the germline ends. CDR3 length: 14 amino acids. CDR3 amino acids: CASSETKRNTEAFF. CDR3 nucleotide sequence: TGTGCCAGCAGCGAAACAAAACGGAACACTGAAGCTTTCTTT.

This clonotype was seen repeatedly, ten times or more. The chain employs TRBV28 and TRBJ2-7; D uncertain. Trimming pared 4 bases from V and 4 bases from J, leaving 17 bases between. The length of the CDR3 is 15 residues. From germline, CDR1 is MDHEN and CDR2 SYDVKM. The DNA for the CDR3 is TGTGCCAGCAGTTCCCCTAGTCGTTATGGATACGAGCAGTACTTC. Translating gives CASSSPSRYGYEQYF.

This clonotype has a count of ten or more. The J gene is TRBJ2-5, the V gene TRBV7-2; tentatively, D is TRBD1 or TRBD2 (5 bases each). Germline CDR1 is SGHTA and CDR2 is FQGNSA. V gave up 6 bases and J gave up 7 bases, with 12 bases separating them. This CDR3 is built from 12 residues. CDR3 amino acids: CASSPTGGTQYF. CDR3 in DNA: TGTGCCAGCAGTCCTACTGGGGGGACCCAGTACTTC.

This clonotype came up many times. The rearrangement uses TRBV15 and TRBJ1-2; D is unresolved. Trimming stripped 5 bases from V and 0 bases from J, with 7 bases between. The CDR3 runs to 13 residues. Germline V gene lookup returns CDR1 LNHNV and CDR2 YYDKDF (reference sequence). CDR3 in DNA: TGTGCCACCAGCCCGACCCCTAACTATGGCTACACCTTC. This gives the protein CATSPTPNYGYTF.

There are many counts of this clonotype. V and J are TRBV15 and TRBJ2-5; 11 positions match TRBD2. This CDR3 comprises 13 residues. The germline CDR1 and CDR2 sequences are LNHNV and YYDKDF (reference sequence). Unmatched junction bases numbered 6, after V lost 5 bases and J lost 10 bases. The CDR3 region is CATSVRLAGIQYF. CDR3 bases: TGTGCCACCAGCGTCCGACTAGCGGGAATCCAGTACTTC.

This clonotype was recorded at least ten times. The gene calls are TRBV30 and TRBJ1-2, with 9 bases matching TRBD1. V gave up 5 bases and J gave up 1 base; unmatched junction bases: 8. In germline, CDR1 is GTSNPN, CDR2 SVGIG (reference sequence). This CDR3 spans 15 amino acids. As DNA, the CDR3 is TGTGCCTGGGTAAAGGGACAGGGAGTTAACTATGGCTACACCTTC. Translated, it gives CAWVKGQGVNYGYTF.

The chain recombines TRBV6-5 with TRBJ1-1; D is perhaps TRBD1 (5 bases). The CDR3 extends over 15 amino acids. Trimming removed 0 bases at V and 5 bases at J, with 13 bases between. Germline CDR1 and CDR2: MNHEY and SVGAGI. CDR3 sequence reads: CASSYSGGSGTEAFF. The CDR3 DNA reads as TGTGCCAGCAGTTACTCGGGGGGGAGTGGTACTGAAGCTTTCTTT.